This section outlines one TCR beta chain sequence together with its context. Its target is not known. Some clones are missing from TCRdb's copy, which holds only in-frame ones; the method was immunoSEQ multiplex PCR. This sample has 160,000 or so clones, with about 87% found just once. V was clipped by 1 base and J by 2 bases, with 10 bases between them. The CDR3 loop spans 15 amino acids. Germline V CDR1 and CDR2: LNHDA, SQIVND (reference sequence). This entry comes from a study of T cell responses to AZD1222 COVID-19 vaccine. Broader study findings: With dominance at 160-218 and 743-854, vaccine-associated CD4 TCRs spanned spike.

This material consisted of peripheral blood, taken 28 days after the second dose of the MenACWY control vaccine. The rearrangement uses TRBV19 and TRBJ2-3; D gene ambiguous. The TCR comes from an adult who received the MenACWY meningococcal vaccine as a control. CDR3 DNA sequence: TGTGCCAGTAGTATAGCCCTACTGGACACAGATACGCAGTATTTT. Protein product: CASSIALLDTDTQYF.